What follows describes a single TCR beta chain. These data are taken from a study of blood T cell repertoires in COVID-19. In the source study's methods: Reference gene primer amplification in the assay estimated nucleated cell counts. Here immunoSEQ multiplex PCR was the method, and the copy in TCRdb shows in-frame clones only, minus some. V and J calls plus clone size are reproduced from that table; the DNA served to infer D and trimming. The sample has more than 95,000 clones; 75% to 95% are singletons. The TCR originated in a human donor with active COVID-19. The donor label of this sample is uncertain. Material: peripheral blood.

The CDR3 DNA sequence: TGTGCCAGCTTATTAGCTGGAGATACGCAGTATTTT. It specifies CASLLAGDTQYF. The gene calls are TRBV7-9 and TRBJ2-3, with D hard to call. There are 12 residues in the CDR3. Germline assignment: CDR1 SEHNR and CDR2 FQNEAQ (reference sequence). Trimming cost V 8 bases and J 5 bases, with 11 bases left between them.